This passage covers 22 T cell receptor beta chains from one sample sequenced in a study of shared clonotypes between healthy human individuals. The table came from immunoSEQ multiplex PCR; TCRdb's copy has only in-frame clones and leaves some out. This table holds some 580,000 clones, more than 95% found once. Sequenced sample: naive CD4+ T cells sorted from blood. The subset was: CD45RA+ positively selected. The receptors shown here come from a woman aged 25-40 years in good health.

Remarks on this clone: Other DNA sequences from this sample encode an identical CDR3 as well. This chain's CDR3 is CASSQDRGGGGYTF. In nucleotides, the CDR3 is TGCGCCAGCAGCCAAGATAGGGGAGGGGGGGGCTACACCTTC. This chain uses TRBV4-1 with TRBJ1-2; a weak D match, TRBD1 (6 bases). The CDR3 extends over 14 amino acids. V dropped 0 bases and J dropped 8 bases, with 13 bases sitting between them. Germline lookup yields CDR1 MGHRA and CDR2 YSYEKL.

This rearrangement joins TRBV29-1 to TRBJ2-3, with TRBD2 matching 8 bases. This CDR3 is built from 13 residues. V lost 7 bases, J lost 3 bases, and 6 bases stayed unmatched. Germline V lookup: CDR1 SQVTM, CDR2 ANQGSEA. The chain's CDR3 is CSASAGVTDTQYF. DNA of the CDR3: TGCAGCGCATCAGCGGGAGTAACAGATACGCAGTATTTT.

The sample holds one count of this clone. The chain combines TRBV27 with TRBJ2-7, with D perhaps matching TRBD2 (5 bases). The V end was cut by 9 bases, the J end by 6 bases, with 21 bases between. CDR1 MNHEY and CDR2 SMNVEV come from the germline V gene (reference sequence). The CDR3 consists of 14 residues. The CDR3 bases are TGTGCCAGTGGCCGGTGGGAGAGCCCCATCGAGCAGTACTTC. It translates to CASGRWESPIEQYF.

The chain carries TRBV7-9 and TRBJ1-5; 7 positions agree with TRBD1. Germline V gene data show CDR1 as SEHNR and CDR2 as FQNEAQ (reference sequence). Germline trimming cut 5 bases from V and 4 bases from J; bases unmatched to any gene: 8. The CDR3 spans 15 residues. CDR3 nucleotides: TGTGCCAGCAGCCCTCAGGGACAGCTTAATCAGCCCCAGCATTTT. This sequence encodes CASSPQGQLNQPQHF.

The chain has TRBV12-5 and TRBJ2-7; 10 bases agree with TRBD1. CDR1 and CDR2 from the germline V gene are LGHNT and FRNRAP. The length of the CDR3 is 22 residues. The ends lost 2 bases at V and 4 bases at J; junction bases unmatched: 26. CDR3 loop: CASGLPRGDRGLAGGWEYEQYF. In DNA, the CDR3 is TGTGCTAGTGGTTTGCCCAGGGGGGACAGGGGATTGGCGGGAGGATGGGAATACGAGCAGTACTTC.

The chain has TRBV19 and TRBJ2-1; 8 bases fit TRBD2. The CDR3 is 15 residues long. Germline CDR1 is LNHDA and CDR2 is SQIVND (reference sequence). V shed 5 bases, J shed 6 bases, and the junction held 9 bases outside the gene matches. In nucleotides, the CDR3 is TGTGCCAGTAGTTTACCCAGCGGGAGCACCAATGAGCAGTTCTTC. Protein product: CASSLPSGSTNEQFF.

The V and J genes are TRBV23-1 and TRBJ2-6; D is uncertain. TRBV23-1 is an open reading frame, and its role is uncertain. The length of the CDR3 is 15 residues. The CDR3 is CALFGPAPGANVLTF. The CDR3 DNA reads as TGCGCGCTTTTCGGACCCGCCCCTGGGGCCAACGTCCTGACTTTC.

The chain employs TRBV7-8 and TRBJ2-1; TRBD1 aligns across 10 bases. The CDR3 length is 14 residues. CDR1 is SGHVS and CDR2 is FQNEAQ in the germline V gene. V lost 7 bases to trimming and J lost 7 bases; unmatched junction nucleotides: 7. The CDR3 region is CASNLRTGGNEQFF. DNA for the CDR3: TGTGCCAGCAACCTAAGGACAGGGGGGAATGAGCAGTTCTTC. The whole variable domain, filled in from reference TRBV7-8 and TRBJ2-1, reads GAGVSQSPRYKVAKRGQDVALRCDPISGHVSLFWYQQALGQGPEFLTYFQNEAQLDKSGLPSDRFFAERPEGSVSTLKIQRTQQEDSAVYLCASNLRTGGNEQFFGPGTRLTVL.

The chain links TRBV2 to TRBJ2-1; D gene uncertain. Germline loops: CDR1 SNHLY, CDR2 FYNNEI. Trimming removed 8 bases at V and 1 base at J, with 15 bases between. The CDR3 is 15 amino acids. The CDR3 region has the DNA TGTGCCAGCGGCAAGACCCTGCTGTCCTACAATGAGCAGTTCTTC. Protein sequence: CASGKTLLSYNEQFF. Together with reference TRBV2 and TRBJ2-1, the CDR3 gives the full variable domain: EPEVTQTPSHQVTQMGQEVILRCVPISNHLYFYWYRQILGQKVEFLVSFYNNEISEKSEIFDDQFSVERPDGSNFTLKIRSTKLEDSAMYFCASGKTLLSYNEQFFGPGTRLTVL.

This chain joins TRBV11-2 and TRBJ1-3; 9 bases are a match to TRBD1. The CDR3 has 14 amino acids. From germline, CDR1 is SGHAT and CDR2 FQNNGV. J gave up 2 bases and V 5 bases, and 1 base lay outside the gene matches. CDR3 sequence reads: CASSRDRAGNTIYF. The DNA for the CDR3 is TGTGCCAGCAGCCGGGACAGGGCTGGAAACACCATATATTTT. The full variable domain, rest sourced from reference TRBV11-2 and TRBJ1-3, is EAGVAQSPRYKIIEKRQSVAFWCNPISGHATLYWYQQILGQGPKLLIQFQNNGVVDDSQLPKDRFSAERLKGVDSTLKIQPAKLEDSAVYLCASSRDRAGNTIYFGEGSWLTVV.

The gene calls are TRBV29-1 and TRBJ1-1; D is undetermined. V lost 4 bases, J lost 0 bases, and 6 bases lay in between. The CDR3 is made up of 12 amino acids. Looked up from germline, CDR1 is SQVTM and CDR2 is ANQGSEA. CDR3 protein: CSVGGMNTEAFF. Here the CDR3 DNA reads TGCAGCGTTGGGGGTATGAACACTGAAGCTTTCTTT.

The chain couples TRBV6-1 to TRBJ1-5; 7 bases fit TRBD1. The CDR3 consists of 13 residues. V lost 8 bases, J lost 2 bases, and 3 bases stayed unmatched. CDR1 and CDR2 from the germline V gene are MNHNS and SASEGT. CDR3 loop: CASAGQGNQPQHF. The DNA for the CDR3 is TGTGCCAGCGCCGGACAGGGCAATCAGCCCCAGCATTTT.

The chain is built from TRBV7-9 and TRBJ2-5, with 14 bases that match TRBD2. The J call may be incorrect, as the DNA end agrees better with TRBJ2-7. The length of the CDR3 is 17 residues. Germline CDR1 is SEHNR and CDR2 is FQNEAQ (reference sequence). Here the CDR3 DNA reads TGTGCCAGCAGCTTAAAGACTAGCGGGAGGGCCTCCTACGAGCAGTACTTC. Protein product: CASSLKTSGRASYEQYF.

The J gene is TRBJ1-4, the V gene TRBV28; D unclear. Germline V gene lookup returns CDR1 MDHEN and CDR2 SYDVKM. The ends were cut back, 4 bases at V and 2 bases at J, with 8 bases in the middle. CDR3 length: 14 amino acids. CDR3 nucleotide sequence: TGTGCCAGCAGTTGGTCTGTCACTAATGAAAAACTGTTTTTT. Residues: CASSWSVTNEKLFF.

This clone was seen just once. The chain couples TRBV10-3 to TRBJ1-6; no definite D call. The V end was cut by 4 bases, the J end by 7 bases, with 8 bases between. Germline V gene data show CDR1 as ENHRY and CDR2 as SYGVKD. CDR3 length: 13 residues. The CDR3 DNA reads as TGTGCCATCAGTGTGTCGGGGAATTCACCCCTCCACTTT. This codes for CAISVSGNSPLHF.

The chain joins TRBV7-2 to TRBJ2-1, with unresolved D. Trimming took 5 bases from V and 8 from J, leaving 10 bases between them. CDR1 and CDR2 (germline): SGHTA, FQGNSA. The CDR3 extends over 12 amino acids. The CDR3 nucleotides read TGTGCCAGCAGCCGAGGCATACATGAGCAGTTCTTC. As protein: CASSRGIHEQFF.

This rearrangement joins TRBV5-4 to TRBJ2-5; 11 nucleotides line up with TRBD2. CDR1 and CDR2 (germline): SGHNT, YYREEE (reference sequence). The trim removed 5 bases at V and 4 bases at J, leaving 4 bases unmatched. The CDR3 sequence is 14 residues long. DNA of the CDR3: TGTGCCAGCAGGGCAGGGACTAGCGGAGAGACCCAGTACTTC. This codes for CASRAGTSGETQYF. The full variable domain, in which reference TRBV5-4 and TRBJ2-5 provide the parts outside the CDR3, is ETGVTQSPTHLIKTRGQQVTLRCSSQSGHNTVSWYQQALGQGPQFIFQYYREEENGRGNFPPRFSGLQFPNYSSELNVNALELDDSALYLCASRAGTSGETQYFGPGTRLLVL.

V gene TRBV6-6 combines with J gene TRBJ1-1; 7 bases are a match to TRBD1. The CDR3 length is 13 residues. The V and J ends lost 7 bases and 1 base, in that order; junction bases with no gene match: 3. Germline V CDR1 and CDR2: MNHNY, SVGAGI (reference sequence). CDR3 nucleotide sequence: TGTGCCAGCATTAGACAGGGGAACACTGAAGCTTTCTTT. This encodes CASIRQGNTEAFF.

This clone was counted a single time. This chain links TRBV28 with TRBJ1-1; D is ambiguous. The CDR3 sequence is 13 residues long. The germline V gene has CDR1 MDHEN and CDR2 SYDVKM. The germline V and J ends were trimmed by 8 bases and 3 bases, with 13 bases remaining between them. CDR3 in DNA: TGTGCCAGCTACCGGGTCCTGTACACTGAAGCTTTCTTT. It specifies CASYRVLYTEAFF.

The genes are TRBV5-1 and TRBJ2-3, with D possibly TRBD2 on 6 matching bases. V shed 0 bases and J shed 8 bases, with 13 bases lying between them. Looked up from germline, CDR1 is SGHRS and CDR2 is YFSETQ. CDR3 size: 14 residues. The CDR3 protein is CASSLVAGSGTQYF. In nucleotides, the CDR3 is TGCGCCAGCAGCTTGGTTGCGGGATCTGGTACGCAGTATTTT.

The chain combines TRBV27 with TRBJ1-5, with D maybe TRBD1 (5 bases). Trimming took 3 bases from V and 4 from J, leaving 10 bases between them. This CDR3 contains 14 residues. CDR1 is MNHEY, CDR2 SMNVEV, per germline (reference sequence). DNA for the CDR3: TGTGCCAGCAGTTTGGAGGGGAGGAATCAGCCCCAGCATTTT. It yields the protein CASSLEGRNQPQHF.

V gene TRBV6-1 combines with J gene TRBJ2-7; D tentatively reads TRBD1 or TRBD2 (6 bases each). Looked up from germline, CDR1 is MNHNS and CDR2 is SASEGT. The CDR3 sequence is 12 residues long. Trimming shortened V by 6 bases and J by 3 bases, and 9 bases separated the two germline ends. As DNA, the CDR3 is TGTGCCAGCAGAGGGGGACTCTACGAGCAGTACTTC. Protein: CASRGGLYEQYF.